This T cell receptor (beta chain) came from a study of blood T cells in healthy people across ages. The authors ran a second PCR of 7 to 11 cycles using a sample-barcoded 5' primer and a J-beta primer mix. Each CDR3 protein gets one entry after TCRdb re-called the 5' RACE reads with MiXCR. The sample includes 600,000 or so distinct CDR3 sequences, approximately 30% of them seen just once. This CDR3 comprises 14 residues. Trimming took 5 bases from V and 2 from J; bases not matched to a gene: 5. Germline CDR1 is LNHDA and CDR2 is SQIVND (reference sequence). This TCR was recovered from a woman older than 75 in good health. The chain couples TRBV19 to TRBJ2-5; 7 bases line up with TRBD1. The source material was blood. The chain's CDR3 is CASSWPGQQETQYF. Here the CDR3 DNA reads TGTGCCAGTAGTTGGCCGGGACAGCAAGAGACCCAGTACTTC.